The 25 T cell receptor beta chains reported below all come from one sample, sequenced in a study of shared clonotypes between healthy human individuals. Profiling relied on immunoSEQ multiplex PCR, and the TCRdb table lists in-frame clones only, not all of them. Here the sample spans more than 400,000 clones, roughly 95% being singletons. The sample was naive CD4+ T cells sorted from blood. Noted subset: CD45RA+ positively selected. The receptors originated from a woman aged 25 to 39 in good health.

The rearrangement uses TRBV27 and TRBJ1-5; 7 positions agree with TRBD1. The ends lost 5 bases at V and 1 base at J; junction bases unmatched: 5. Germline V gives CDR1 MNHEY, CDR2 SMNVEV (reference sequence). The CDR3 has 15 amino acids. CDR3 residues: CASSPDRVSNQPQHF. The CDR3 nucleotides are TGTGCCAGCAGTCCCGACAGGGTAAGCAATCAGCCCCAGCATTTT.

The chain employs TRBV28 and TRBJ2-3; 7 nucleotides align to TRBD1. CDR1 is MDHEN and CDR2 is SYDVKM in the germline V gene. The CDR3 spans 13 residues. CDR3 sequence: CATSQGDVGTQYF. CDR3 DNA sequence: TGTGCAACAAGTCAGGGGGACGTTGGTACGCAGTATTTT.

J is TRBJ2-1 and V is TRBV13; 9 bases agree with TRBD2. Germline loops: CDR1 PRHDT, CDR2 FYEKMQ (reference sequence). This CDR3 is 17 amino acids long. Losses at the gene ends were 5 bases for V and 8 bases for J; bases not matched to a gene: 16. This CDR3 reads CASSPTTGLAISDEQFF. The CDR3 DNA is TGTGCCAGCAGCCCCACAACGGGACTAGCAATAAGCGATGAGCAGTTCTTC.

V gene TRBV28 combines with J gene TRBJ1-6, with TRBD1 matching over 8 bases. The V gene end was trimmed by 10 bases and the J gene end by 5 bases; junction bases not matched to a gene: 7. Germline loops: CDR1 MDHEN, CDR2 SYDVKM. CDR3 length: 14 residues. The CDR3 sequence: CATKTGEDNSPLHF. In DNA, the CDR3 is TGTGCCACTAAGACAGGGGAAGATAATTCACCCCTCCACTTT.

This chain joins TRBV10-1 and TRBJ2-1; D gene ambiguous. There are 13 residues in the CDR3. V lost 7 bases and J 4 bases, leaving 11 bases between the germline ends. Looked up from germline, CDR1 is WNHNN and CDR2 is SYGVQD (reference sequence). CDR3 residues: CASTINYYNEQFF. CDR3 bases: TGCGCCAGCACCATCAACTATTACAATGAGCAGTTCTTC.

The chain carries TRBV4-2 and TRBJ1-1; D remains unclear. The V gene's germline CDR1 is LGHNA and CDR2 YNFKEQ. V gave up 5 bases and J gave up 3 bases, with 4 bases separating them. This CDR3 has 11 amino acids. The CDR3 sequence: CASSLHTEAFF. The CDR3 region has the DNA TGTGCCAGCAGCTTACACACTGAAGCTTTCTTT.

The chain employs TRBV2 and TRBJ1-1; D remains unclear. Germline assignment: CDR1 SNHLY and CDR2 FYNNEI. There are 13 residues in the CDR3. Trimming took 8 bases from V and 0 from J, leaving 10 bases between them. CDR3 loop: CASGSSVNTEAFF. CDR3 sequence (DNA): TGTGCCAGCGGATCCAGCGTGAACACTGAAGCTTTCTTT.

V and J are TRBV7-9 and TRBJ1-2; D call uncertain. Trimming took off 1 base at V and 5 bases at J, with 11 bases between the two ends. The length of the CDR3 is 14 residues. CDR1 SEHNR and CDR2 FQNEAQ come from the germline V gene (reference sequence). The chain's CDR3 is CASSLDLAEYGYTF. In nucleotides, the CDR3 is TGTGCCAGCAGCTTAGATCTGGCCGAGTATGGCTACACCTTC. Using reference TRBV7-9 and TRBJ1-2 for the parts outside the CDR3, the full variable domain is DTGVSQNPRHKITKRGQNVTFRCDPISEHNRLYWYRQTLGQGPEFLTYFQNEAQLEKSRLLSDRFSAERPKGSFSTLEIQRTEQGDSAMYLCASSLDLAEYGYTFGSGTRLTVV.

This chain links TRBV6-5 with TRBJ1-1, with D possibly matching TRBD1 (5 bases). Germline CDR1 MNHEY, CDR2 SVGAGI. V gave up 6 bases and J gave up 1 base, with 15 bases separating them. CDR3 length: 15 residues. CDR3 coding DNA: TGTGCCAGCAGCCGCGGGGGGGGTACGAACACTGAAGCTTTCTTT. It codes for CASSRGGGTNTEAFF.

This chain uses TRBV28 with TRBJ2-7, with a tentative D call TRBD2 (6 bases). Trimming left V 4 bases short and J 2 bases short, with 6 bases between. Germline V gene lookup returns CDR1 MDHEN and CDR2 SYDVKM. The CDR3 loop spans 12 amino acids. The DNA of the CDR3 is TGTGCCAGCAGTTGGACTACCTACGAGCAGTACTTC. Its protein product is CASSWTTYEQYF. Filled out from reference TRBV28 and TRBJ2-7, the complete variable domain reads DVKVTQSSRYLVKRTGEKVFLECVQDMDHENMFWYRQDPGLGLRLIYFSYDVKMKEKGDIPEGYSVSREKKERFSLILESASTNQTSMYLCASSWTTYEQYFGPGTRLTVT.

The gene calls are TRBV5-1 and TRBJ2-6; perhaps TRBD1 as D (6 bases). CDR3 size: 16 residues. The V end was cut by 0 bases, the J end by 3 bases, with 10 bases between. Germline CDR1 reads SGHRS; CDR2 reads YFSETQ. CDR3 bases: TGCGCCAGCAGCTTGGTCAGGGGTTTTGGGGCCAACGTCCTGACTTTC. It specifies CASSLVRGFGANVLTF.

CDR3 in amino acids: CASSSSPGNTIYF. The CDR3 DNA is TGTGCCAGCAGCTCATCCCCCGGAAACACCATATATTTT. The chain links TRBV28 to TRBJ1-3; D uncertain. Germline loops: CDR1 MDHEN, CDR2 SYDVKM. Trimming shortened V by 6 bases and J by 4 bases, and 10 bases separated the two germline ends. CDR3 size: 13 residues. Full variable domain (outside the CDR3, taken from reference TRBV28 and TRBJ1-3): DVKVTQSSRYLVKRTGEKVFLECVQDMDHENMFWYRQDPGLGLRLIYFSYDVKMKEKGDIPEGYSVSREKKERFSLILESASTNQTSMYLCASSSSPGNTIYFGEGSWLTVV.

Notes on this clone: The identical CDR3 is also encoded by other nucleotide sequences in the sample. The CDR3 nucleotides read TGCGCCAGCAGCTTGTTTCAGGGAGGGACCGGGGAGCTGTTTTTT. It is translated as CASSLFQGGTGELFF. The chain uses TRBV5-1 and TRBJ2-2; 7 bases map to TRBD2. Germline-derived CDR1 and CDR2 are SGHRS and YFSETQ. V lost 1 base and J lost 5; bases outside the gene matches: 5. The CDR3 loop spans 15 amino acids.

J is TRBJ2-1 and V is TRBV6-1; maybe TRBD2 (6 bases). The V and J ends lost 10 bases and 2 bases respectively, with 18 bases between them. Germline loops: CDR1 MNHNS, CDR2 SASEGT. This CDR3 spans 15 amino acids. For the CDR3, the DNA is TGTGCCATCGCGAGGAGGGACGGGCCCTACAATGAGCAGTTCTTC. This encodes CAIARRDGPYNEQFF.

A remark on this clone: Other nucleotide sequences from this sample produce the same CDR3. The chain is built from TRBV28 and TRBJ2-7, with 8 bases aligning to TRBD1. Per the germline V gene, CDR1 is MDHEN and CDR2 is SYDVKM. The CDR3 consists of 14 residues. Unmatched junction bases numbered 5, after V lost 6 bases and J lost 1 base. The CDR3 DNA is TGTGCCAGCAGCCCCGGGACAGGTTCCTACGAGCAGTACTTC. Translating it yields CASSPGTGSYEQYF.

V is TRBV11-2 and J is TRBJ2-1; D is perhaps TRBD2 (6 bases). Between the trimmed V and J ends, which lost 3 bases and 5 bases, there was a span of 11 bases. This CDR3 is built from 14 residues. Germline V gene lookup returns CDR1 SGHAT and CDR2 FQNNGV. CDR3 residues: CASSFRETHNEQFF. The CDR3 DNA reads as TGTGCCAGCAGCTTCCGGGAGACTCACAATGAGCAGTTCTTC.

The CDR3 sequence: CASSQDRLNTEAFF. CDR3 sequence (DNA): TGTGCCAGCAGCCAAGACAGGTTGAACACTGAAGCTTTCTTT. The V gene is TRBV14, the J gene TRBJ1-1; D is ambiguous. The V gene lost 0 bases and the J gene lost 0 bases, with 5 bases spanning the gap. The germline gives CDR1 SGHDN, CDR2 FVKESK. The CDR3 is 14 residues long.

V gene TRBV7-2 combines with J gene TRBJ2-2; perhaps TRBD2 as D (6 bases). V was trimmed by 8 bases and J by 2 bases, leaving 18 bases between them. The germline V gene has CDR1 SGHTA and CDR2 FQGNSA. The CDR3 sequence is 16 residues long. The DNA of the CDR3 is TGTGCCAGCCCTGTAGGCGGGACGATTAACACCGGGGAGCTGTTTTTT. This codes for CASPVGGTINTGELFF.

The chain carries TRBV10-1 and TRBJ2-5, with 8 bases identical to TRBD2. The CDR3 runs 14 residues. Germline trimming cut 0 bases from V and 4 bases from J; bases unmatched to any gene: 1. Germline V gene lookup returns CDR1 WNHNN and CDR2 SYGVQD (reference sequence). CDR3 in amino acids: CASSESGLAETQYF. For the CDR3, the DNA is TGCGCCAGCAGTGAGTCAGGACTAGCAGAGACCCAGTACTTC.

The chain links TRBV5-1 to TRBJ2-3, with D tentatively TRBD2 (5 bases). CDR3 length: 16 amino acids. V was pared by 0 bases and J by 5 bases, with 16 bases between. Germline CDR1 reads SGHRS; CDR2 reads YFSETQ. CDR3 DNA: TGCGCCAGCAGCTTGGTGACTACGGCTGCTAGAGATACGCAGTATTTT. Encoded protein: CASSLVTTAARDTQYF. Full variable domain (rest looked up from reference TRBV5-1 and TRBJ2-3): KAGVTQTPRYLIKTRGQQVTLSCSPISGHRSVSWYQQTPGQGLQFLFEYFSETQRNKGNFPGRFSGRQFSNSRSEMNVSTLELGDSALYLCASSLVTTAARDTQYFGPGTRLTVL.

This clone appeared once. The J gene is TRBJ2-5, the V gene TRBV5-6; D perhaps matches TRBD1 (7 bases). Germline V gives CDR1 SGHDT, CDR2 YYEEEE. Trimming stripped 1 base from V and 5 bases from J, with 15 bases between. The CDR3 spans 15 residues. The CDR3 reads CASSLPGGREETQYF. CDR3 nucleotides: TGTGCCAGCAGCTTGCCAGGGGGGAGAGAGGAGACCCAGTACTTC.

The genes are TRBV28 and TRBJ1-4; the D is unclear. The CDR3 sequence is 15 residues long. CDR1 is MDHEN, CDR2 SYDVKM, per germline. V dropped 5 bases and J dropped 8 bases, with 18 bases sitting between them. Here the CDR3 DNA reads TGTGCCAGCAGTCCTCCGGTGGGGATAGTGGAAAAACTGTTTTTT. Translating it yields CASSPPVGIVEKLFF. The entire variable domain, with the rest obtained from reference TRBV28 and TRBJ1-4, is as follows: DVKVTQSSRYLVKRTGEKVFLECVQDMDHENMFWYRQDPGLGLRLIYFSYDVKMKEKGDIPEGYSVSREKKERFSLILESASTNQTSMYLCASSPPVGIVEKLFFGSGTQLSVL.

This clone was observed once. The genes are TRBV27 and TRBJ2-1, with D hard to call. This CDR3 has 13 amino acids. Germline V gene lookup returns CDR1 MNHEY and CDR2 SMNVEV (reference sequence). Trimming took 5 bases from V and 9 from J, leaving 14 bases between them. This CDR3 reads CASSTLELTEQFF. CDR3 nucleotides: TGTGCCAGCAGTACATTAGAGCTCACTGAGCAGTTCTTC.

The CDR3 nucleotides read TGCGCCAGCAGCCACCTCAGAGCGGGAGGGCCGAGGAATGAGCAGTTCTTC. Translating it yields CASSHLRAGGPRNEQFF. The chain joins TRBV4-1 to TRBJ2-1; TRBD2 agrees at 10 bases. This CDR3 region has 17 residues. V was pared by 3 bases and J by 7 bases, with 12 bases of the junction left unmatched. Germline values: CDR1 MGHRA, CDR2 YSYEKL.

The sample holds one count of this clone. This chain connects TRBV28 to TRBJ2-7; D is possibly TRBD2 (5 bases). Germline lookup yields CDR1 MDHEN and CDR2 SYDVKM. Trimming pared 7 bases from V and 5 bases from J, leaving 15 bases between. The CDR3 totals 13 residues. Here the CDR3 reads CASIKGPGNEQYF. CDR3 nucleotides: TGTGCCAGCATCAAAGGGCCCGGGAACGAGCAGTACTTC.